These T cell receptor beta chains were read from a single sample in a study of graft-versus-host responses after intestinal transplantation. Sequencing used immunoSEQ multiplex PCR; TCRdb keeps in-frame clones, though not all of them. This table holds around 29,000 clones, approximately 93% found once. The sequencing used PBMCs, collected around 63 days after intestinal transplant. These receptors all come from a human patient who received an intestinal transplant, so some T cells may come from the graft donor. The CDR3 runs from the conserved cysteine through the conserved F or W. The D gene is left open where the match is weak. Clone size appears in some rows only: once, few, many, or a class for an expanded clone.

d_call: TRBD2
v_call: TRBV2
j_call: TRBJ2-7
clone_size: once
cdr3_aa: CASSRTSGSYEQYF
cdr3_nt: TGTGCCAGCAGTCGTACTAGCGGGAGCTACGAGCAGTACTTC

d_call: -
v_call: TRBV13
j_call: TRBJ2-3
clone_size: -
cdr3_aa: CASSLGARNTQYF
cdr3_nt: TGTGCCAGCAGCTTAGGAGCTAGGAATACGCAGTATTTT

d_call: -
v_call: TRBV19
j_call: TRBJ2-7
clone_size: -
cdr3_aa: CASRRDGLSYEQYF
cdr3_nt: TGTGCCAGTAGACGGGACGGACTATCCTACGAGCAGTACTTC

d_call: TRBD1
v_call: TRBV5-1
j_call: TRBJ2-2
clone_size: -
cdr3_aa: CASSLQGANTGELFF
cdr3_nt: TGCGCCAGCAGCTTGCAGGGGGCGAACACCGGGGAGCTGTTTTTT

d_call: TRBD1
v_call: TRBV5-6
j_call: TRBJ1-6
clone_size: -
cdr3_aa: CASSLRQGEWSPLHF
cdr3_nt: TGTGCCAGCAGCTTGAGACAGGGAGAATGGTCACCCCTCCACTTT

d_call: -
v_call: TRBV4-1
j_call: TRBJ1-1
clone_size: -
cdr3_aa: CASSHWGRGPGTEAFF
cdr3_nt: TGCGCCAGCAGCCATTGGGGACGGGGCCCGGGGACTGAAGCTTTCTTT

d_call: TRBD1
v_call: TRBV5-6
j_call: TRBJ2-1
clone_size: -
cdr3_aa: CASSTGDSYNEQFF
cdr3_nt: TGTGCCAGCAGCACAGGGGACTCCTACAATGAGCAGTTCTTC

d_call: TRBD1
v_call: TRBV19
j_call: TRBJ2-1
clone_size: few
cdr3_aa: CASSIGGQGREQFF
cdr3_nt: TGTGCCAGTAGTATCGGGGGACAGGGGCGTGAGCAGTTCTTC

d_call: TRBD2
v_call: TRBV19
j_call: TRBJ2-1
clone_size: -
cdr3_aa: CASSTTSGNEQFF
cdr3_nt: TGTGCCAGTAGTACAACTAGCGGGAATGAGCAGTTCTTC

d_call: -
v_call: TRBV7-3
j_call: TRBJ2-1
clone_size: -
cdr3_aa: CASSLFPIPYNEQFF
cdr3_nt: TGTGCCAGCAGCTTATTTCCTATTCCCTACAATGAGCAGTTCTTC

d_call: -
v_call: TRBV7-9
j_call: TRBJ2-1
clone_size: once
cdr3_aa: CASQGATGVSYNEQFF
cdr3_nt: TGTGCCAGCCAAGGGGCAACGGGAGTCTCCTACAATGAGCAGTTCTTC

d_call: -
v_call: TRBV11-2
j_call: TRBJ2-3
clone_size: -
cdr3_aa: CASEGVADTQYF
cdr3_nt: TGTGCCAGCGAGGGGGTGGCAGATACGCAGTATTTT

d_call: -
v_call: TRBV4-3
j_call: TRBJ1-2
clone_size: -
cdr3_aa: CASSQGSRANYGYTF
cdr3_nt: TGCGCCAGCAGCCAAGGGTCCAGGGCTAACTATGGCTACACCTTC

d_call: -
v_call: TRBV19
j_call: TRBJ2-7
clone_size: -
cdr3_aa: CASSRPGGQVETYEQYF
cdr3_nt: TGTGCCAGTAGTAGGCCGGGGGGACAGGTTGAGACCTACGAGCAGTACTTC

d_call: -
v_call: TRBV7-3
j_call: TRBJ2-3
clone_size: -
cdr3_aa: CASSLGGASTQYF
cdr3_nt: TGTGCCAGCAGCTTAGGGGGGGCCAGTACGCAGTATTTT

d_call: TRBD1
v_call: TRBV19
j_call: TRBJ2-7
clone_size: -
cdr3_aa: CASSIQGTGSSYEQYF
cdr3_nt: TGTGCCAGTAGTATACAGGGGACAGGTTCTTCCTACGAGCAGTACTTC

d_call: -
v_call: TRBV5-6
j_call: TRBJ2-7
clone_size: -
cdr3_aa: CASSLAGFGSYEQYF
cdr3_nt: TGTGCCAGCAGCTTGGCGGGGTTCGGCTCCTACGAGCAGTACTTC